This is a list of T cell receptor beta chains from one sample in a study of blood T cell repertoires in COVID-19. Clones were sequenced by immunoSEQ multiplex PCR, and TCRdb holds only the in-frame ones, with some missing. Of some 300,000 clones in the sample, 86% were seen once. The sequencing sample was made of peripheral blood. These receptors were collected from a woman in her sixties or seventies with COVID-19, enrolled during active disease. Each CDR3 is given with its conserved first and last residue. D genes are given only for firm matches. Size values are once, few and many counts, or a class for expanded clones, and some rows have none.

cdr3_nt	cdr3_aa	j_call	clone_size	v_call	d_call	cdr3_length
TGTGCCGCCGGGACTAGCGGGGGGGCCGGGACCCAGTACTTC	CAAGTSGGAGTQYF	TRBJ2-5	NA	TRBV21-1	NA	14
TGTGCCAGCAGCTTACCAGTGTCCTACGAGCAGTACTTC	CASSLPVSYEQYF	TRBJ2-7	NA	TRBV7-9	NA	13
TGTGCCTGGAGTGAGACAGCGGAGCTGTTTTTT	CAWSETAELFF	TRBJ2-2	NA	TRBV30	NA	11
TGTGCCAGCAGCCGTTCCCTGGCGGGGAACACCGGGGAGCTGTTTTTT	CASSRSLAGNTGELFF	TRBJ2-2	NA	TRBV5-4	NA	16
TGTGCCACCAGTGATAAGGGACAGGGACTCGAGACCCAGTACTTC	CATSDKGQGLETQYF	TRBJ2-5	NA	TRBV24-1	TRBD1	15
TGTGCCACCAGTGAATCGACAGGGGGCTACACCGGGGAGCTGTTTTTT	CATSESTGGYTGELFF	TRBJ2-2	NA	TRBV24-1	TRBD1	16
TGCGCCAGCAGCCTAAGACTAGAACCCTACAATGAGCAGTTCTTC	CASSLRLEPYNEQFF	TRBJ2-1	NA	TRBV5-1	NA	15
TGTGCCAGTAGTGCGCCCCCCGGGACAGGGGCAAGGAATGAGCAGTTCTTC	CASSAPPGTGARNEQFF	TRBJ2-1	NA	TRBV19	TRBD1	17
TGTGCCAGTAGGTCCGGGGGGGCCGGGATGAATGAGCAGTTCTTC	CASRSGGAGMNEQFF	TRBJ2-1	NA	TRBV19	TRBD2	15
TGTGCCAGCAGCTTATTTGGCCTCTCTGGGGCCAACGTCCTGACTTTC	CASSLFGLSGANVLTF	TRBJ2-6	NA	TRBV7-2	NA	16
TGTGCCAGCTTGTCAGATTCCTACGAGCAGTACTTC	CASLSDSYEQYF	TRBJ2-7	NA	TRBV6-5	NA	12
TGTGCCAGTAGTATCGGGACAGGTTTCTACGAGCAGTACTTC	CASSIGTGFYEQYF	TRBJ2-7	NA	TRBV19	TRBD1	14
TGTGCTAGTGGGGAGCAGGGTTATTATGGCTACACCTTC	CASGEQGYYGYTF	TRBJ1-2	NA	TRBV12-5	NA	13
TGTGCCAGCAGCGTAGTCATGGGGGGCACTGAAGCTTTCTTT	CASSVVMGGTEAFF	TRBJ1-1	NA	TRBV9	NA	14
TGTGCCAGCAGCTCCGGGGAGCAGTACTTC	CASSSGEQYF	TRBJ2-7	NA	TRBV21-1	NA	10
TGTGCCAGCAGCCAAGATTTGGGCCACGAGCAGTACTTC	CASSQDLGHEQYF	TRBJ2-7	NA	TRBV3-1/TRBV3-2	NA	13
TGTGCCAGCAGGGGGGCGTTCCCTGGGGACCTTTTT	CASRGAFPGDLF	TRBJ1-4	NA	TRBV2	NA	12
TGTGCCAGCAGCGGAACAGGGTCGGGTCAGCCCCAGCATTTT	CASSGTGSGQPQHF	TRBJ1-5	few	TRBV3-1/TRBV3-2	NA	14
TGTGCCAGCAGCGACCGGACAGGGGGACCAACAGATACGCAGTATTTT	CASSDRTGGPTDTQYF	TRBJ2-3	NA	TRBV9	TRBD1	16
TGTGCCAGCAGTTCTAACAGGGCCCAAGAGACCCAGTACTTC	CASSSNRAQETQYF	TRBJ2-5	NA	TRBV27	NA	14